Below, 28 T cell receptor beta chains from the same sample are listed, as sequenced in a study of graft-versus-host responses after intestinal transplantation. Produced via immunoSEQ multiplex PCR; TCRdb's table is partial and in-frame only. The sample lists more than 70,000 clones; approximately 87% were seen once. The antigens for these receptors are not known. The sample consisted of unstimulated CD4+ T cells sorted from spleen or lymph node cells, taken before intestinal transplant. These receptors all stem from a human donor who received an intestinal transplant.

This chain joins TRBV11-2 and TRBJ1-1; D gene unclear. Germline assignment: CDR1 SGHAT and CDR2 FQNNGV. The CDR3 runs 13 residues. Trimming removed 7 bases from V and 1 base from J, with 10 bases in between. CDR3 residues: CASTNRENTEAFF. CDR3 bases: TGTGCCAGCACCAACCGGGAGAACACTGAAGCTTTCTTT.

For this clone: Germline and junction disagree at one end, which may indicate a read error. This chain uses TRBV7-7 with TRBJ2-3, with 9 positions matching TRBD1. Germline V gene data show CDR1 as SSHAT and CDR2 as FNYEAQ (reference sequence). The CDR3 is made up of 14 amino acids. For the CDR3, the DNA is TGTGCTAGCAGCCCTCGACAGGGGGTCGATACGCAGTATTTT. Translation: CASSPRQGVDTQYF.

The chain links TRBV11-2 to TRBJ2-3, with D uncertain. The germline CDR1 and CDR2 sequences are SGHAT and FQNNGV. V gave up 1 base and J gave up 1 base, with 9 bases separating them. This CDR3 region has 15 residues. CDR3 protein: CASSLGVSRTDTQYF. The CDR3 DNA reads as TGTGCCAGCAGCTTAGGAGTAAGCCGCACAGATACGCAGTATTTT.

This chain links TRBV11-2 with TRBJ1-6, with a tentative D call TRBD1 (6 bases). The CDR3 has 14 residues. The V end lost 5 bases, the J end lost 7 bases, and 12 bases lay between the germline ends. CDR1 and CDR2 from the germline V gene are SGHAT and FQNNGV. CDR3 bases: TGTGCCAGCAGCCTCCGGGACATAAATTCACCCCTCCACTTT. It yields the protein CASSLRDINSPLHF. The full variable domain, rest sourced from reference TRBV11-2 and TRBJ1-6, is EAGVAQSPRYKIIEKRQSVAFWCNPISGHATLYWYQQILGQGPKLLIQFQNNGVVDDSQLPKDRFSAERLKGVDSTLKIQPAKLEDSAVYLCASSLRDINSPLHFGNGTRLTVT.

This clone was detected only once. The chain combines TRBV7-2 with TRBJ2-7; D gene uncertain. CDR1 is SGHTA and CDR2 is FQGNSA in the germline V gene. This CDR3 is 13 amino acids long. Trimming pared 1 base from V and 4 bases from J, leaving 8 bases between. The CDR3 here is CASSLDWAYEQYF. The CDR3 nucleotides are TGTGCCAGCAGCTTAGATTGGGCGTACGAGCAGTACTTC. Full variable domain (rest looked up from reference TRBV7-2 and TRBJ2-7): GAGVSQSPSNKVTEKGKDVELRCDPISGHTALYWYRQSLGQGLEFLIYFQGNSAPDKSGLPSDRFSAERTGGSVSTLTIQRTQQEDSAVYLCASSLDWAYEQYFGPGTRLTVT.

This chain links TRBV19 with TRBJ1-1, with 7 nucleotides matching TRBD1. The CDR3 is made up of 13 amino acids. V lost 9 bases to trimming and J lost 6 bases; unmatched junction nucleotides: 10. In germline, CDR1 is LNHDA, CDR2 SQIVND (reference sequence). The CDR3 DNA sequence: TGTGCCAGCAGGAGTCGACAGGGATCTGAAGCTTTCTTT. Protein sequence: CASRSRQGSEAFF.

A single count supports this clone. The chain combines TRBV2 with TRBJ2-5; 8 nucleotides line up with TRBD1. The J call may be in error: the DNA end matches TRBJ2-7 better. CDR3 length: 13 residues. Germline CDR1 reads SNHLY; CDR2 reads FYNNEI. The CDR3 here is CASSEWTGSEQYF. The CDR3 DNA is TGTGCCAGCAGTGAGTGGACAGGGAGCGAGCAGTACTTC.

CDR3 in amino acids: CASSTPSGGSTDTQYF. The DNA of the CDR3 is TGTGCCAGTAGTACCCCTAGCGGGGGTAGCACAGATACGCAGTATTTT. The chain combines TRBV19 with TRBJ2-3, with 10 bases that match TRBD2. CDR3 length: 16 amino acids. Per the germline V gene, CDR1 is LNHDA and CDR2 is SQIVND (reference sequence). The V and J ends lost 4 bases and 0 bases, in that order; junction bases with no gene match: 4.

This clone was observed a single time. V is TRBV15 and J is TRBJ1-1; TRBD1 is a possible D gene (6 bases). The CDR3 covers 15 residues. CDR1 and CDR2 (germline): LNHNV, YYDKDF (reference sequence). V was trimmed by 2 bases and J by 6 bases, leaving 16 bases between them. The CDR3 DNA sequence: TGTGCCACCAGCAGACCAACAGGGTTTGTCGCTGAAGCTTTCTTT. Protein: CATSRPTGFVAEAFF.

The DNA of the CDR3 is TGCAGCGTCGCCACAGGGGTGGGTCAGCCCCAGCATTTT. This encodes CSVATGVGQPQHF. The rearrangement links TRBV29-1 to TRBJ1-5, with TRBD1 matching 7 bases. J lost 6 bases, V lost 6 bases, and 8 bases had no gene match. The CDR3 contains 13 residues. Germline V gene data show CDR1 as SQVTM and CDR2 as ANQGSEA.

J is TRBJ2-1 and V is TRBV5-1; maybe TRBD2 (6 bases). Trimming left V 4 bases short and J 8 bases short, with 16 bases between. This CDR3 has 14 amino acids. CDR1 is SGHRS, CDR2 YFSETQ, per germline. The CDR3 sequence: CASSLGTGEHEQFF. The CDR3 DNA sequence: TGCGCCAGCAGCCTCGGGACTGGGGAACATGAGCAGTTCTTC.

About this clone: One junction end disagrees with the germline gene, perhaps due to a read error. The rearrangement joins TRBV7-7 to TRBJ2-5; TRBD1 aligns across 7 bases. Germline V gene lookup returns CDR1 SSHAT and CDR2 FNYEAQ (reference sequence). This CDR3 has 15 residues. The CDR3, as DNA: TGTGCTAGCAGCTTAGGGGGACAGATCCAAGAGACCCAGTACTTC. Protein: CASSLGGQIQETQYF.

V usage is TRBV11-2 and J usage is TRBJ2-7; D gene uncertain. The germline gives CDR1 SGHAT, CDR2 FQNNGV. V gave up 2 bases and J gave up 3 bases, with 8 bases separating them. The CDR3 length is 13 residues. CDR3 sequence: CASSLRENYEQYF. CDR3 DNA sequence: TGTGCCAGCAGCTTACGAGAAAACTACGAGCAGTACTTC.

This chain links TRBV7-9 with TRBJ2-5; TRBD1 aligns across 7 bases. CDR3 length: 14 residues. Germline loops: CDR1 SEHNR, CDR2 FQNEAQ (reference sequence). Germline trimming cut 9 bases from V and 0 bases from J; bases unmatched to any gene: 7. The CDR3 nucleotides read TGTGCCAGTCTCGCCGGGACAGACCAAGAGACCCAGTACTTC. It codes for CASLAGTDQETQYF.

V gene TRBV9 combines with J gene TRBJ1-6; D gene unclear. Trimming stripped 3 bases from V and 7 bases from J, with 11 bases between. CDR3 length: 14 residues. Germline CDR1 and CDR2: SGDLS and YYNGEE. CDR3 residues: CASSATNTNSPLHF. CDR3 nucleotides: TGTGCCAGCAGCGCAACAAACACGAATTCACCCCTCCACTTT.

This sequence joins TRBV11-2 and TRBJ1-1, with 8 bases that match TRBD1. CDR3 size: 14 residues. Losses at the gene ends were 5 bases for V and 4 bases for J; bases not matched to a gene: 6. The V gene's germline CDR1 is SGHAT and CDR2 FQNNGV. The CDR3 loop is CASSRDRRVTEAFF. CDR3 bases: TGTGCCAGCAGCCGGGACAGGCGGGTCACTGAAGCTTTCTTT.

The rearrangement joins TRBV10-3 to TRBJ1-1; TRBD1 might be the D (5 bases). Looked up from germline, CDR1 is ENHRY and CDR2 is SYGVKD. There are 13 residues in the CDR3. V gave up 7 bases and J gave up 7 bases, with 16 bases separating them. The CDR3, as DNA: TGTGCCATCATGGCGGGGCGGAGGGGTGAAGCTTTCTTT. Protein product: CAIMAGRRGEAFF.

The chain is built from TRBV18 and TRBJ1-6, with 7 bases fitting TRBD1. The CDR3 length is 13 residues. The germline gives CDR1 KGHSH, CDR2 LQKENI. Unmatched junction bases numbered 7, after V lost 6 bases and J lost 11 bases. In DNA, the CDR3 is TGTGCCAGCTCTCCCACCGGGACAGCACCCCTCCACTTT. Translation: CASSPTGTAPLHF. The full variable domain, with the rest looked up from reference TRBV18 and TRBJ1-6, is NAGVMQNPRHLVRRRGQEARLRCSPMKGHSHVYWYRQLPEEGLKFMVYLQKENIIDESGMPKERFSAEFPKEGPSILRIQQVVRGDSAAYFCASSPTGTAPLHFGNGTRLTVT.

The chain has TRBV7-9 and TRBJ1-1; D perhaps matches TRBD1 (6 bases). This CDR3 is built from 13 residues. V gave up 6 bases and J gave up 11 bases, with 19 bases separating them. Per germline, CDR1 SEHNR and CDR2 FQNEAQ (reference sequence). The CDR3 spells CASSQGGSQGAFF. CDR3 in DNA: TGTGCCAGCAGTCAGGGTGGGTCGCAGGGGGCTTTCTTT.

This chain joins TRBV5-4 and TRBJ1-1; the match to TRBD1 covers 8 bases. The V segment lost 0 bases and the J segment 1 base; nucleotides outside the gene matches: 11. Germline V gene lookup returns CDR1 SGHNT and CDR2 YYREEE (reference sequence). The CDR3 sequence is 18 residues long. The CDR3 nucleotides are TGTGCCAGCAGCTTGGGGGGGACAGGCGCTAAAGGGAACACTGAAGCTTTCTTT. Translation: CASSLGGTGAKGNTEAFF. Full variable domain (remainder filled in from reference TRBV5-4 and TRBJ1-1): ETGVTQSPTHLIKTRGQQVTLRCSSQSGHNTVSWYQQALGQGPQFIFQYYREEENGRGNFPPRFSGLQFPNYSSELNVNALELDDSALYLCASSLGGTGAKGNTEAFFGQGTRLTVV.

The chain couples TRBV7-8 to TRBJ1-2; TRBD1 aligns across 7 bases. The CDR3 contains 14 residues. Germline CDR1 and CDR2: SGHVS and FQNEAQ. V was clipped by 2 bases and J by 8 bases; unmatched bases: 8. For the CDR3, the DNA is TGTGCCAGCAGCTTATTATCGCCAGGGGGGGGCTACACCTTC. The encoded protein is CASSLLSPGGGYTF.

The rearrangement joins TRBV14 to TRBJ2-3; D remains ambiguous. CDR3 length equals 12 residues. The V gene lost 3 bases and the J gene lost 4 bases, with 5 bases spanning the gap. Germline lookup yields CDR1 SGHDN and CDR2 FVKESK. CDR3 sequence reads: CASSQAADTQYF. The CDR3, as DNA: TGTGCCAGCAGCCAGGCCGCAGATACGCAGTATTTT.

This sequence joins TRBV9 and TRBJ2-2; 11 bases are a match to TRBD2. The CDR3 spans 15 residues. Germline assignment: CDR1 SGDLS and CDR2 YYNGEE. V was clipped by 2 bases and J by 3 bases; unmatched bases: 0. The CDR3 bases are TGTGCCAGCAGCGTTAGCGGGGGGGACACCGGGGAGCTGTTTTTT. It yields the protein CASSVSGGDTGELFF.

V is TRBV14 and J is TRBJ1-2; possibly TRBD1 for D (6 bases). Looked up from germline, CDR1 is SGHDN and CDR2 is FVKESK. The CDR3 totals 13 residues. V lost 5 bases, J lost 5 bases, and 12 bases lay in between. CDR3 coding DNA: TGTGCCAGCAGCAAGGGGGACGGATATGGCTACACCTTC. It yields the protein CASSKGDGYGYTF.

A single count supports this clone. The rearrangement uses TRBV7-8 and TRBJ2-1; 8 bases agree with TRBD2. CDR1 SGHVS and CDR2 FQNEAQ come from the germline V gene. The CDR3 consists of 16 residues. V lost 1 base to trimming and J lost 7 bases; unmatched junction nucleotides: 9. The CDR3 bases are TGTGCCAGCAGCTTAGTTGGCGGGGGGCTTAGGAATGAGCAGTTCTTC. This codes for CASSLVGGGLRNEQFF.

As DNA, the CDR3 is TGTGCCAGCAGCGCACAGGGTCGTGGGTCCTACGAGCAGTACTTC. Amino acid sequence: CASSAQGRGSYEQYF. The chain is built from TRBV9 and TRBJ2-7, with D possibly TRBD1 on 6 matching bases. Trimming took 3 bases from V and 1 from J, leaving 14 bases between them. Germline V gene lookup returns CDR1 SGDLS and CDR2 YYNGEE. The CDR3 is 15 amino acids. Complete variable domain (other parts from reference TRBV9 and TRBJ2-7): DSGVTQTPKHLITATGQRVTLRCSPRSGDLSVYWYQQSLDQGLQFLIQYYNGEERAKGNILERFSAQQFPDLHSELNLSSLELGDSALYFCASSAQGRGSYEQYFGPGTRLTVT.

The chain couples TRBV4-2 to TRBJ2-5; a possible D gene is TRBD1 (5 bases). Per the germline V gene, CDR1 is LGHNA and CDR2 is YNFKEQ. Trimming removed 0 bases from V and 3 bases from J, with 8 bases in between. This CDR3 spans 14 amino acids. In nucleotides, the CDR3 is TGTGCCAGCAGCCAAGAAGGGGTGGAAGAGACCCAGTACTTC. It is translated as CASSQEGVEETQYF.

The gene calls are TRBV11-2 and TRBJ2-5, with 13 bases that match TRBD2. Trimming cost V 5 bases and J 5 bases; bases outside gene matches: 5. The CDR3 has 15 amino acids. From germline, CDR1 is SGHAT and CDR2 FQNNGV. CDR3 in DNA: TGTGCCAGCAGCGTAGGGACTAGCGGGACGGAGACCCAGTACTTC. It is translated as CASSVGTSGTETQYF. Full variable domain (outside the CDR3, taken from reference TRBV11-2 and TRBJ2-5): EAGVAQSPRYKIIEKRQSVAFWCNPISGHATLYWYQQILGQGPKLLIQFQNNGVVDDSQLPKDRFSAERLKGVDSTLKIQPAKLEDSAVYLCASSVGTSGTETQYFGPGTRLLVL.